The 21 T cell receptor beta chains given below trace back to one sample, sequenced in a study of cytomegalovirus exposure and HLA in healthy donors (dated by TCRdb to 2017 to 2019). Receptors were amplified or captured by the immunoSEQ multiplex PCR assay. As stored in TCRdb, this immuneACCESS dataset retains in-frame rearrangements with V and J assigned. A fraction of the clones does not appear; measured against another copy, unresolved V genes explain less than half of the discrepancy, and the remainder lacks a known reason. Across this sample there are some 130,000 clones, with approximately 80% seen only once. The ten top clones hold 25% to 30% of the sample. The specimen sequenced was PBMCs. These receptors were taken from a man aged 25-45 years in good health and CMV-seropositive.

This chain joins TRBV30 and TRBJ1-4, with D maybe TRBD1 (6 bases). Germline loops: CDR1 GTSNPN, CDR2 SVGIG (reference sequence). Trimming left V 0 bases short and J 6 bases short, with 11 bases between. CDR3 length: 14 amino acids. As DNA, the CDR3 is TGTGCCTGGAGTGTCGGGCAGGGGCATGAAAAACTGTTTTTT. It codes for CAWSVGQGHEKLFF. Drawing the rest from reference TRBV30 and TRBJ1-4, the complete variable domain is SQTIHQWPATLVQPVGSPLSLECTVEGTSNPNLYWYRQAAGRGLQLLFYSVGIGQISSEVPQNLSASRPQDRQFILSSKKLLLSDSGFYLCAWSVGQGHEKLFFGSGTQLSVL.

V gene TRBV5-6 combines with J gene TRBJ1-2, with D perhaps matching TRBD1 (6 bases). Per germline, CDR1 SGHDT and CDR2 YYEEEE. V was shortened by 0 bases and J by 6 bases, with 6 bases between the two germline ends. CDR3 length: 12 residues. The CDR3: CASSLDRDGYTF. DNA for the CDR3: TGTGCCAGCAGCTTGGACAGGGATGGCTACACCTTC.

V gene TRBV27 combines with J gene TRBJ2-7; D possibly corresponds to TRBD1 (5 bases). The germline V and J ends were trimmed by 2 bases and 2 bases, with 10 bases remaining between them. CDR1 is MNHEY and CDR2 is SMNVEV in the germline V gene (reference sequence). The CDR3 runs to 14 residues. The CDR3 region has the DNA TGTGCCAGCAGTTTACCAGACAGCCCCTACGAGCAGTACTTC. Protein product: CASSLPDSPYEQYF.

This clone was detected a few times. The rearrangement links TRBV14 to TRBJ1-6; D may be TRBD1 (6 bases). V was trimmed by 5 bases and J by 8 bases, leaving 16 bases between them. Germline CDR1 is SGHDN and CDR2 is FVKESK. This CDR3 is built from 15 residues. The CDR3 DNA reads TGTGCCAGCAGCGATACAGGGTTTAGCCATTCACCCCTCCACTTT. Its translation: CASSDTGFSHSPLHF.

This clone was seen a handful of times. The rearrangement links TRBV28 to TRBJ1-1; 7 bases match TRBD1. J lost 4 bases, V lost 2 bases, and 7 bases had no gene match. CDR3 size: 15 residues. From germline, CDR1 is MDHEN and CDR2 SYDVKM. The CDR3, as DNA: TGTGCCAGCAGTTTACTACAGGGGCCTGGCACTGAAGCTTTCTTT. Protein sequence: CASSLLQGPGTEAFF.

This clone was seen a few times. J is TRBJ2-7 and V is TRBV6-1; D gene uncertain. The CDR3 spans 12 residues. Trimming removed 6 bases at V and 6 bases at J, with 12 bases between. Germline lookup yields CDR1 MNHNS and CDR2 SASEGT. This CDR3 is CASRPGFREQYF. The CDR3, as DNA: TGTGCCAGCAGACCAGGTTTCCGCGAGCAGTACTTC.

This chain links TRBV19 with TRBJ1-2; 9 bases fit TRBD1. Germline V gives CDR1 LNHDA, CDR2 SQIVND (reference sequence). The V and J ends lost 10 bases and 3 bases, in that order; junction bases with no gene match: 12. This CDR3 is built from 15 residues. The CDR3 spells CATALGGQGHYGYTF. The CDR3 region has the DNA TGTGCCACTGCCTTGGGGGGACAGGGTCACTATGGCTACACCTTC.

This clone has just one count. CDR3 DNA sequence: TGTGCCAGCAGCGTGGAGTCAGATAGCAATCAGCCCCAGCATTTT. As protein: CASSVESDSNQPQHF. This chain connects TRBV9 to TRBJ1-5; no clear D gene. There are 15 residues in the CDR3. The germline V gene encodes CDR1 SGDLS and CDR2 YYNGEE. The ends were cut back, 2 bases at V and 0 bases at J, with 9 bases in the middle.

This rearrangement joins TRBV5-6 to TRBJ2-2, with 15 positions matching TRBD2. Per the germline V gene, CDR1 is SGHDT and CDR2 is YYEEEE. Trimming cost V 4 bases and J 1 base; bases outside gene matches: 5. The CDR3 covers 18 residues. CDR3 DNA sequence: TGTGCCAGCAGCGGACTAGCGGGAGGGGCCGAGAACACCGGGGAGCTGTTTTTT. This encodes CASSGLAGGAENTGELFF.

This clone was recorded once. The CDR3 here is CASSSGTSGTNTGELFF. The CDR3 nucleotides are TGTGCCAGCAGTTCCGGGACTAGCGGCACGAACACCGGGGAGCTGTTTTTT. The chain has TRBV6-4 and TRBJ2-2; the match to TRBD2 covers 11 bases. Germline CDR1 and CDR2: MRHNA and SNTAGT. The CDR3 contains 17 residues. V trimming: 5 bases; J trimming: 0 bases; junction bases outside the gene matches: 5.

This chain joins TRBV11-2 and TRBJ1-1; TRBD1 agrees at 9 bases. Losses at the gene ends were 1 base for V and 3 bases for J; bases not matched to a gene: 6. Germline V gene data show CDR1 as SGHAT and CDR2 as FQNNGV. CDR3 length: 16 residues. The CDR3 region has the DNA TGTGCCAGCAGCTTAGTCGCCGGGACAGGGTACACTGAAGCTTTCTTT. Its translation is CASSLVAGTGYTEAFF.

The chain employs TRBV29-1 and TRBJ2-5; 8 bases line up with TRBD2. The CDR3 sequence is 13 residues long. Germline-derived CDR1 and CDR2 are SQVTM and ANQGSEA. The junction had 4 bases not matched to a gene; V was cut back by 5 bases and J by 2 bases. The CDR3 region is CSVRGGTQETQYF. CDR3 DNA: TGCAGCGTTCGGGGGGGTACTCAAGAGACCCAGTACTTC.

This sequence joins TRBV4-1 and TRBJ2-5, with a weak D call TRBD2 (6 bases). Per the germline V gene, CDR1 is MGHRA and CDR2 is YSYEKL. V dropped 0 bases and J dropped 9 bases, with 20 bases sitting between them. This CDR3 is 16 amino acids long. In nucleotides, the CDR3 is TGCGCCAGCAGCCAAGATCCCGCCTCCTCCGGCGGGGCCCAGTACTTC. Translating it yields CASSQDPASSGGAQYF.

This clone was picked up one time. V usage is TRBV11-2 and J usage is TRBJ2-5; 7 nucleotides agree with TRBD2. The CDR3 is made up of 15 amino acids. In germline, CDR1 is SGHAT, CDR2 FQNNGV. With V trimmed by 9 bases and J by 1 base, 11 bases remained unmatched. Here the CDR3 DNA reads TGTGCCAGTAGCAACGCTAGCGGATTCCAAGAGACCCAGTACTTC. It codes for CASSNASGFQETQYF.

This clone was counted a few times. The chain combines TRBV19 with TRBJ2-7; 7 nucleotides line up with TRBD2. The CDR3 runs to 15 residues. V was pared by 4 bases and J by 2 bases, with 8 bases of the junction left unmatched. CDR1 and CDR2 (germline): LNHDA, SQIVND (reference sequence). The CDR3 DNA reads as TGTGCCAGTAGTACGTGGGGAGGGGAGACCTACGAGCAGTACTTC. It specifies CASSTWGGETYEQYF.

The rearrangement links TRBV21-1 to TRBJ2-6; TRBD2, the table's D call, lacks a check against the DNA. TRBV21-1 is a pseudogene locus. This CDR3 is built from 16 residues. CDR3 DNA: TGTGCCAGCAGCAAAAGCCTCTCGGGAGGGGCCAACGTCCTGACTTTC. Protein product: CASSKSLSGGANVLTF.

The chain couples TRBV7-3 to TRBJ2-6, with D perhaps TRBD2 (6 bases). This CDR3 comprises 15 residues. Trimming shortened V by 8 bases and J by 2 bases, and 13 bases separated the two germline ends. Germline V gene lookup returns CDR1 SGHTA and CDR2 FQGTGA. The CDR3 sequence: CASGHGGAGANVLTF. The CDR3 coding sequence is TGTGCCAGCGGACACGGAGGGGCTGGGGCCAACGTCCTGACTTTC.

The V call is TRBV18, the J call TRBJ1-1; D call uncertain. The CDR3 covers 13 residues. Looked up from germline, CDR1 is KGHSH and CDR2 is LQKENI. Trimming took 0 bases from V and 2 from J, leaving 4 bases between them. The CDR3 bases are TGTGCCAGCTCACCACCGAGTAACACTGAAGCTTTCTTT. It codes for CASSPPSNTEAFF.

The chain uses TRBV5-1 and TRBJ2-6; D not resolved. The V and J ends lost 1 base and 4 bases respectively, with 6 bases between them. Germline-derived CDR1 and CDR2 are SGHRS and YFSETQ. The CDR3 length is 14 residues. The CDR3 nucleotides read TGCGCCAGCAGCTTGCCCGGGGGGGCCAACGTCCTGACTTTC. It is translated as CASSLPGGANVLTF.

The rearrangement uses TRBV5-4 and TRBJ2-7; TRBD2 matches 9 bases. The CDR3 consists of 14 residues. Looked up from germline, CDR1 is SGHNT and CDR2 is YYREEE (reference sequence). V trimming: 4 bases; J trimming: 4 bases; junction bases outside the gene matches: 6. The DNA of the CDR3 is TGTGCCAGCAGCCATAGCGGGAGTTGGTACGAGCAGTACTTC. Translating gives CASSHSGSWYEQYF.

The chain recombines TRBV28 with TRBJ1-2; TRBD1 might be the D (5 bases). CDR1 MDHEN and CDR2 SYDVKM come from the germline V gene. CDR3 size: 19 residues. The germline V and J ends were trimmed by 8 bases and 4 bases, with 32 bases remaining between them. The CDR3 nucleotides are TGTGCCAGCCTACTCGGGGGGGTGTTGGCCCTCGGCCCTGCCTATGGCTACACCTTC. Its translation is CASLLGGVLALGPAYGYTF.